The TCR beta chain described here comes from a study of breast tumors, draining lymph nodes, adjacent tissues. Overall study findings and caveats: Tumor T cell lymph node origin was a supported hypothesis, not proven. Tumor repertoires ranked between lymph nodes and nontumor tissue in diversity, with V and J gene preferences. Compared with basal-like, luminal-like tumors shared significantly more repertoire with nontumor tissue.

Axillary draining lymph nodes of breast cancer patients supplied the node samples. V was clipped by 6 bases and J by 7 bases, with 12 bases between them. The CDR3 totals 13 residues. The V gene's germline CDR1 is LNHDA and CDR2 SQIVND (reference sequence). From the multiplex PCR reads, TCRdb called clonotypes with MiXCR, one entry per CDR3 protein. This sample has 100,000 to 150,000 distinct CDR3 sequences, with around 22% found just once. In its sample, this clonotype was seen many times. Its antigen is undetermined. The V call is TRBV19, the J call TRBJ1-4, with D perhaps matching TRBD1 (6 bases). The TCR originated in a female donor with breast cancer. Some clones in this sample may be carry-over from other donors' samples. The sequenced sample consisted of axillary lymph node tissue. The CDR3 loop reads CASRRGPPEKLFF. CDR3 DNA: TGTGCCAGTAGACGGGGGCCCCCTGAAAAACTGTTTTTT.